This TCR beta chain was sequenced for a study of CXCR3-negative and CXCR3-positive naive CD8 T cells. Points from the study as a whole: The study found more hydrophobic TRB CDR3s in CXCR3-positive naive cells than in CXCR3-negative naive cells. Cryopreserved cells partially lost CXCR3 expression, and fresh PBMCs were used in most assays.

The libraries of TRB cDNA were constructed through 5' RACE using UMI labels. TCRdb reprocessed the 5' RACE reads, keeping one entry per CDR3 protein, no DNA. Recorded for this sample: roughly 100,000 distinct CDR3 sequences. Germline V gene lookup returns CDR1 SQVTM and CDR2 ANQGSEA. This CDR3 has 14 residues. The CD45RO-CCR7+CD27+CD95- phenotype denoted naive CD8+ T cells. Notes on this clonotype: Its antigen is unknown.

This TCR was recovered from a human donor in good health. Some clones in this sample may be carry-over from other donors' samples. The V and J genes are TRBV29-1 and TRBJ2-7; lacking DNA, the TRBD1 call made by TCRdb goes unchecked. The sequencing input was naive CXCR3- CD8+ T cells from blood. Noted subset: CD45RO-CCR7+CD27+CD95- naive CD8+ T cells lacking CXCR3 (TNR3-). CDR3 protein: CSVGARDRSYEQYF.